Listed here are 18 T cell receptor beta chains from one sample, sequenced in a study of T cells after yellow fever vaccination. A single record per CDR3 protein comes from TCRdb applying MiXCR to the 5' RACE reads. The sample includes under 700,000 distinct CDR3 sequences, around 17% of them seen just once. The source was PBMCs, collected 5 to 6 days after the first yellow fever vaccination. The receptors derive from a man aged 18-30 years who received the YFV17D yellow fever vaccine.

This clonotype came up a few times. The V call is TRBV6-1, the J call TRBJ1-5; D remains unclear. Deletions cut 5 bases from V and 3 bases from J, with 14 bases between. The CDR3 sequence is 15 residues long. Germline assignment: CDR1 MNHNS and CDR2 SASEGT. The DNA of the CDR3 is TGTGCCAGCAGTCCCGGGGTAGGCCCCAATCAGCCCCAGCATTTT. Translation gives CASSPGVGPNQPQHF.

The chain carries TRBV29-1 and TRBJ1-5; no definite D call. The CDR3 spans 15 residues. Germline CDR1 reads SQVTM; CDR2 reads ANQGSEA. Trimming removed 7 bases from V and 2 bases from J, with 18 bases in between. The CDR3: CSAWEGESGNQPQHF. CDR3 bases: TGCAGCGCGTGGGAAGGCGAATCGGGCAATCAGCCCCAGCATTTT.

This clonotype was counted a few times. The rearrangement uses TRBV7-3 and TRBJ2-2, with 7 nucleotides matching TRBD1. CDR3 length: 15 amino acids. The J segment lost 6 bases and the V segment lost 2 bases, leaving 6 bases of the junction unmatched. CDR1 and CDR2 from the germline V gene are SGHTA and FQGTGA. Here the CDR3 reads CASSLLRQGAGELFF. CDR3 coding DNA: TGTGCCAGCAGCTTACTTAGACAGGGCGCCGGGGAGCTGTTTTTT.

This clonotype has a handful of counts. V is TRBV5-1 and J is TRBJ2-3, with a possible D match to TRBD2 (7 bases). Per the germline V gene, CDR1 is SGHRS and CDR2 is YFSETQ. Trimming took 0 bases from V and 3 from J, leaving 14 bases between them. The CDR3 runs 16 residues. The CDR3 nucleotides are TGCGCCAGCAGCTTGGTTGCGGGGGCCCTAACAGATACGCAGTATTTT. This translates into CASSLVAGALTDTQYF. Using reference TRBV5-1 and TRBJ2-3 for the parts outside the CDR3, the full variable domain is KAGVTQTPRYLIKTRGQQVTLSCSPISGHRSVSWYQQTPGQGLQFLFEYFSETQRNKGNFPGRFSGRQFSNSRSEMNVSTLELGDSALYLCASSLVAGALTDTQYFGPGTRLTVL.

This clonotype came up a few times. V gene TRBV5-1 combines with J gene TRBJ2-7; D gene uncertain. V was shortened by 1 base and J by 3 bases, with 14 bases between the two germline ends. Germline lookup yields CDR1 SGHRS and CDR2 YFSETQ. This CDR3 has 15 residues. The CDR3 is CASSLSPHEDYEQYV. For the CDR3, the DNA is TGCGCCAGCAGCTTGTCTCCCCACGAAGACTACGAGCAGTACGTC.

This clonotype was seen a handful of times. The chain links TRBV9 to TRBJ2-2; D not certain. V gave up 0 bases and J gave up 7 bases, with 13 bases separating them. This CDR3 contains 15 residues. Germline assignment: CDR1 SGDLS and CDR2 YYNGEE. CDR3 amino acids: CASSVVMGSNGELFF. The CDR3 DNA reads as TGTGCCAGCAGCGTAGTAATGGGTAGTAACGGGGAGCTGTTTTTT.

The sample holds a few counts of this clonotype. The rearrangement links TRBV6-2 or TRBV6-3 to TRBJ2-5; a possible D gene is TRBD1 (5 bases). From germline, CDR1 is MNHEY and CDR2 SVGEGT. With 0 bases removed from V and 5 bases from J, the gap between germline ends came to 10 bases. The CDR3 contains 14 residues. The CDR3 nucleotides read TGTGCCAGCAGTTACTCGGGGCTTCGGGAGACCCAGTACTTC. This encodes CASSYSGLRETQYF.

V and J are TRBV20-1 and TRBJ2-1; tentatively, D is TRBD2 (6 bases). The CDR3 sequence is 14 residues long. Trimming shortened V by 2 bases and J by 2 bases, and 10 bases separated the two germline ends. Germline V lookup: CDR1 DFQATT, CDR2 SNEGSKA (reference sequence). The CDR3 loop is CSARTAGPYNEQFF. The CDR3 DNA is TGCAGTGCTAGAACAGCGGGTCCCTACAATGAGCAGTTCTTC.

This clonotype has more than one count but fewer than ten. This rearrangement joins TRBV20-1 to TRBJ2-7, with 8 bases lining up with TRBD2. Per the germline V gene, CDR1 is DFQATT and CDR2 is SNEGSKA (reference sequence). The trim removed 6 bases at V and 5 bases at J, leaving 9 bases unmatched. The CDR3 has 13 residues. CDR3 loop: CSAPGTSLHEQYF. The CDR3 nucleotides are TGCAGTGCCCCCGGGACTAGTCTCCACGAGCAGTACTTC.

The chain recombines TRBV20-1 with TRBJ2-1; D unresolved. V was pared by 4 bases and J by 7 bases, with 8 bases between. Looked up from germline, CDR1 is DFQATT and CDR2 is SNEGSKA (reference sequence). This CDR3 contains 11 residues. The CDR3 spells CSANLRNEQFF. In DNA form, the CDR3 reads TGCAGTGCTAATTTGCGGAATGAGCAGTTCTTC.

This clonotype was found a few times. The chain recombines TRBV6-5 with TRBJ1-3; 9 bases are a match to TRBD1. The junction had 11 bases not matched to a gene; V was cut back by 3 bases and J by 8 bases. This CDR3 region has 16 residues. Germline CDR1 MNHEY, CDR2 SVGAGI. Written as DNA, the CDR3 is TGTGCCAGCAGTTATGATTGGGGGACAGGGAGGGACACCATATATTTT. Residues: CASSYDWGTGRDTIYF.

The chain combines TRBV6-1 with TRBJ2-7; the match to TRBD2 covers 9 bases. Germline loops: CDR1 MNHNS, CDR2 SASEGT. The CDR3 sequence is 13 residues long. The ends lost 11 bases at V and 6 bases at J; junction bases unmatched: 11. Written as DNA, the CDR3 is TGTGCCTCTCTCTCGCGGGGGGGCAGCGAGCAGTACTTC. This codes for CASLSRGGSEQYF.

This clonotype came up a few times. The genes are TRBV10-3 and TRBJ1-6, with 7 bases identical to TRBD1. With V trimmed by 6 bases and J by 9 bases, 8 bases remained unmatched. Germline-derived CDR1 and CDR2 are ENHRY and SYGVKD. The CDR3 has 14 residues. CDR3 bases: TGTGCCATCAGCCCCCAGGGGGACGTTTCACCCCTCCACTTT. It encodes CAISPQGDVSPLHF.

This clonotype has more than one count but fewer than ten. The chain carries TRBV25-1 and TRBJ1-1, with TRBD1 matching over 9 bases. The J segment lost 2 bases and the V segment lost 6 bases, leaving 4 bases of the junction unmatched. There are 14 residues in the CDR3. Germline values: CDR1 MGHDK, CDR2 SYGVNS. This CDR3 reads CASRPTGGNTEAFF. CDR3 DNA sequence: TGTGCCAGCAGGCCGACAGGGGGTAACACTGAAGCTTTCTTT.

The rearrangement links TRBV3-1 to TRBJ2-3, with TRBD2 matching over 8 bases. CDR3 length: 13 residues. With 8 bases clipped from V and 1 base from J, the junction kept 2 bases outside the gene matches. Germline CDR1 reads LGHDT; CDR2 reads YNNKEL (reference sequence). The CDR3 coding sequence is TGTGCCAGCCGCGGGGGGTGCACAGATACGCAGTATTTT. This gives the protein CASRGGCTDTQYF.

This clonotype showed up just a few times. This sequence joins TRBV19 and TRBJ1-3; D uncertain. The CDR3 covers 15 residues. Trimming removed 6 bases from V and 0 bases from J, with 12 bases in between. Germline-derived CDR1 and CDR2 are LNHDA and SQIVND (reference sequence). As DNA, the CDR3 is TGTGCCAGTAGCGACATGGAACTCTCTGGAAACACCATATATTTT. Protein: CASSDMELSGNTIYF.

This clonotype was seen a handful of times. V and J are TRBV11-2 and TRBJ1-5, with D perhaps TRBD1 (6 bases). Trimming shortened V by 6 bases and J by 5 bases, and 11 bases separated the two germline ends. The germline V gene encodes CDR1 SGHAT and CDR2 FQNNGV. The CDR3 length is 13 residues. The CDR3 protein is CASSLQGYQPQHF. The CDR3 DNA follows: TGTGCCAGCAGTTTACAGGGTTATCAGCCCCAGCATTTT.

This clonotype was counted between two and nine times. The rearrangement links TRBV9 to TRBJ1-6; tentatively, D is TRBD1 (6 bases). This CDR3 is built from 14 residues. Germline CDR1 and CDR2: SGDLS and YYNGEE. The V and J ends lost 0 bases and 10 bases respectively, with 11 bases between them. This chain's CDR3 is CASSVGGGFSPLHF. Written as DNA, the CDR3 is TGTGCCAGCAGCGTAGGAGGGGGTTTCTCACCCCTCCACTTT.